This record covers a single T cell receptor beta chain. Clinicians diagnosed patients from clinical symptoms, serum thyroxine and TRAb, thyroid ultrasound and orbital computed tomography. The entry originates in a study of T cells in Graves' hyperthyroidism and ophthalmopathy. Researchers amplified the TCR beta CDR3 regions from RNA transcripts. The HTBI primer set was used in a first-round RT-PCR of the TCR CDR3. One entry per CDR3 protein, called by TCRdb with MiXCR from the multiplex PCR reads. The sample holds around 660,000 distinct CDR3 sequences, about 45% seen once. This CDR3 region has 14 residues. The ends were cut back, 4 bases at V and 1 base at J, with 13 bases in the middle. CDR1 and CDR2 (germline): SQVTM, ANQGSEA.

The chain has TRBV29-1 and TRBJ2-5, with a possible D match to TRBD2 (5 bases). The sequence was obtained from an adult man with Graves' disease, either hyperthyroidism or ophthalmopathy (not recorded which). Sequenced sample: peripheral blood or thyroid tissue (not recorded which). As DNA, the CDR3 is TGCAGCGTTGCAGCGGTTACGACCCAAGAGACCCAGTACTTC. Translated, it gives CSVAAVTTQETQYF. The variable domain in full, with the rest retrieved from reference TRBV29-1 and TRBJ2-5, is SAVISQKPSRDICQRGTSLTIQCQVDSQVTMMFWYRQQPGQSLTLIATANQGSEATYESGFVIDKFPISRPNLTFSTLTVSNMSPEDSSIYLCSVAAVTTQETQYFGPGTRLLVL.